The T cell receptor beta chain under discussion was sequenced for a study of blood T cells in healthy people across ages. Germline CDR1 is MDHEN and CDR2 is SYDVKM. The CDR3 runs 14 residues. V lost 11 bases, J lost 10 bases, and 13 bases stayed unmatched. Next came a second PCR, run for about 6 to 12 cycles, which used a sample-barcoded 5' primer along with a J-beta primer mix. One entry per CDR3 protein, called by TCRdb with MiXCR from the 5' RACE reads. Of some 900,000 distinct CDR3 sequences listed, around 46% are singletons. The sequencing input was blood. V gene TRBV28 combines with J gene TRBJ1-6; 8 bases match TRBD1. The TCR originated in a man under 40 in good health. CDR3 bases: TGTGCCGGCACTCAGGGGGCAGGGTACTCACCCCTCCACTTT. Translated, it gives CAGTQGAGYSPLHF.